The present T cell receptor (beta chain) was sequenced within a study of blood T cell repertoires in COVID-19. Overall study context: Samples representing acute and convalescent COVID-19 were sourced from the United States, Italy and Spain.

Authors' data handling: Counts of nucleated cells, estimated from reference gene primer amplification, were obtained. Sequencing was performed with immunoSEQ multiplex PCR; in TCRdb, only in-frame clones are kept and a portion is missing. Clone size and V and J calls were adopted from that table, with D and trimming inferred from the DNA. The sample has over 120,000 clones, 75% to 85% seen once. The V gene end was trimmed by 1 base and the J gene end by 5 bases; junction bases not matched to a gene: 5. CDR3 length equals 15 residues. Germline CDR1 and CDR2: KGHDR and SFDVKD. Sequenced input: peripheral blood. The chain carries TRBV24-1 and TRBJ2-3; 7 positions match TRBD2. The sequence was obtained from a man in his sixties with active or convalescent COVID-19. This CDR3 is CATSDFAGVKDTQYF. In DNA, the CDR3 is TGTGCCACCAGTGATTTCGCGGGGGTGAAAGATACGCAGTATTTT.